Following are 8 T cell receptor beta chains from one sample sequenced in a study of T cell changes during pregnancy in multiple sclerosis. The table came from immunoSEQ multiplex PCR; TCRdb's copy has only in-frame clones and leaves some out. This table holds about 100,000 clones, 85% to 95% found once. The sequencing used peripheral blood, collected in the first trimester of pregnancy. Every receptor here comes from a female donor with multiple sclerosis, enrolled in a pregnancy study.

The chain joins TRBV28 to TRBJ2-5; 8 nucleotides agree with TRBD2. J gave up 5 bases and V 3 bases, and 11 bases lay outside the gene matches. Germline values: CDR1 MDHEN, CDR2 SYDVKM. The CDR3 has 16 residues. This chain's CDR3 is CASSFSGIRGGETQYF. For the CDR3, the DNA is TGTGCCAGCAGTTTTAGCGGGATCAGGGGAGGGGAGACCCAGTACTTC.

This clone was observed a single time. The genes are TRBV13 and TRBJ2-3; D remains ambiguous. Between the trimmed V and J ends, which lost 3 bases and 1 base, there was a span of 8 bases. There are 14 residues in the CDR3. Germline CDR1 and CDR2: PRHDT and FYEKMQ (reference sequence). The CDR3 spells CASSFVSRTDTQYF. For the CDR3, the DNA is TGTGCCAGCAGCTTTGTTAGTCGCACAGATACGCAGTATTTT.

The V and J genes are TRBV9 and TRBJ1-4; D is uncertain. The CDR3 is 15 amino acids. Germline CDR1 SGDLS, CDR2 YYNGEE. The V and J ends lost 0 bases and 6 bases respectively, with 12 bases between them. The CDR3 spells CASSVGGVEDEKLFF. The CDR3 DNA is TGTGCCAGCAGCGTAGGCGGGGTGGAGGATGAAAAACTGTTTTTT. Looking up the rest from reference TRBV9 and TRBJ1-4 gives the full variable domain: DSGVTQTPKHLITATGQRVTLRCSPRSGDLSVYWYQQSLDQGLQFLIQYYNGEERAKGNILERFSAQQFPDLHSELNLSSLELGDSALYFCASSVGGVEDEKLFFGSGTQLSVL.

The J gene is TRBJ1-1, the V gene TRBV7-3; 7 nucleotides line up with TRBD1. The length of the CDR3 is 13 residues. J lost 4 bases, V lost 2 bases, and 1 base had no gene match. In germline, CDR1 is SGHTA, CDR2 FQGTGA. CDR3 DNA sequence: TGTGCCAGCAGCTTACAGGGGGGCACTGAAGCTTTCTTT. Its protein product is CASSLQGGTEAFF. The entire variable domain, with the rest obtained from reference TRBV7-3 and TRBJ1-1, is as follows: GAGVSQTPSNKVTEKGKYVELRCDPISGHTALYWYRQSLGQGPEFLIYFQGTGAADDSGLPNDRFFAVRPEGSVSTLKIQRTERGDSAVYLCASSLQGGTEAFFGQGTRLTVV.

The V gene is TRBV6-5, the J gene TRBJ2-5, with D tentatively TRBD1 (6 bases). V gave up 5 bases and J gave up 5 bases, with 12 bases separating them. Germline V gives CDR1 MNHEY, CDR2 SVGAGI. The CDR3 totals 13 residues. CDR3 loop: CASSRTVGETQYF. The CDR3 bases are TGTGCCAGCAGTCGGACAGTCGGGGAGACCCAGTACTTC.

This clone has just one count. In the same sample, other DNA sequences code for this CDR3. The chain combines TRBV19 with TRBJ1-1, with D uncertain. The CDR3 contains 13 residues. Trimming left V 1 base short and J 0 bases short, with 3 bases between. Germline-derived CDR1 and CDR2 are LNHDA and SQIVND (reference sequence). The CDR3 bases are TGTGCCAGTAGTATAGGAGTGAACACTGAAGCTTTCTTT. Protein product: CASSIGVNTEAFF.

The rearrangement joins TRBV29-1 to TRBJ2-3; a possible D gene is TRBD2 (7 bases). Trimming left V 6 bases short and J 1 base short, with 14 bases between. The CDR3 contains 14 residues. Germline-derived CDR1 and CDR2 are SQVTM and ANQGSEA. The CDR3: CSVARGGGTDTQYF. CDR3 coding DNA: TGCAGCGTCGCAAGGGGGGGCGGCACAGATACGCAGTATTTT.

The V call is TRBV2, the J call TRBJ1-1; the match to TRBD1 covers 7 bases. Trimming took 6 bases from V and 5 from J; bases not matched to a gene: 3. The CDR3 consists of 12 residues. Germline V CDR1 and CDR2: SNHLY, FYNNEI. CDR3 protein: CASRTGRTEAFF. The CDR3 DNA sequence: TGTGCCAGCAGGACAGGGAGGACTGAAGCTTTCTTT.